Listed here are 19 T cell receptor beta chains from one sample, sequenced in a study of T cell changes during pregnancy in multiple sclerosis. Assay used: immunoSEQ multiplex PCR; TCRdb lists only in-frame clones, some missing. Of tens of thousands of clones detected, 75% to 95% appear once; the ten largest clones hold about 0.95%. Material: peripheral blood, obtained before pregnancy. Every receptor here comes from a female donor with multiple sclerosis, enrolled in a pregnancy study.

This clone occurred once. This chain uses TRBV19 with TRBJ1-2, with D tentatively TRBD1 (6 bases). The CDR3 sequence is 14 residues long. The V gene lost 3 bases and the J gene lost 3 bases, with 11 bases spanning the gap. Per germline, CDR1 LNHDA and CDR2 SQIVND (reference sequence). The CDR3 loop is CASSIGRGDYGYTF. For the CDR3, the DNA is TGTGCCAGTAGTATTGGCAGGGGCGACTATGGCTACACCTTC. Complete variable domain (other parts from reference TRBV19 and TRBJ1-2): DGGITQSPKYLFRKEGQNVTLSCEQNLNHDAMYWYRQDPGQGLRLIYYSQIVNDFQKGDIAEGYSVSREKKESFPLTVTSAQKNPTAFYLCASSIGRGDYGYTFGSGTRLTVV.

This rearrangement joins TRBV27 to TRBJ2-1; perhaps TRBD1 as D (6 bases). There are 15 residues in the CDR3. Germline V gives CDR1 MNHEY, CDR2 SMNVEV (reference sequence). V gave up 2 bases and J gave up 3 bases, with 11 bases separating them. DNA for the CDR3: TGTGCCAGCAGTTTACGTCAGGGGATCTACAATGAGCAGTTCTTC. This encodes CASSLRQGIYNEQFF.

The J gene is TRBJ2-1, the V gene TRBV12-5; 8 bases line up with TRBD1. J gave up 5 bases and V 6 bases, and 6 bases lay outside the gene matches. The CDR3 covers 14 residues. The V gene's germline CDR1 is LGHNT and CDR2 FRNRAP. DNA of the CDR3: TGTGCTAGTGGCCCGGGGACAGGAAACAATGAGCAGTTCTTC. This translates into CASGPGTGNNEQFF.

The chain employs TRBV28 and TRBJ2-7; 7 bases align to TRBD1. V shed 6 bases and J 3 bases; nucleotides not matched to a gene: 8. CDR3 length: 14 residues. Germline loops: CDR1 MDHEN, CDR2 SYDVKM. CDR3: CASRTRDSLYEQYF. The CDR3 bases are TGTGCCAGCAGGACCCGGGACAGCCTCTACGAGCAGTACTTC.

Here the CDR3 reads CASSRQGTEAFF. The CDR3 DNA is TGTGCCAGCTCTCGCCAGGGTACCGAAGCTTTCTTT. The rearrangement links TRBV18 to TRBJ1-1; D is possibly TRBD1 (5 bases). V lost 6 bases, J lost 8 bases, and 13 bases lay in between. CDR3 length: 12 amino acids. Germline values: CDR1 KGHSH, CDR2 LQKENI. The whole variable domain, filled in from reference TRBV18 and TRBJ1-1, reads NAGVMQNPRHLVRRRGQEARLRCSPMKGHSHVYWYRQLPEEGLKFMVYLQKENIIDESGMPKERFSAEFPKEGPSILRIQQVVRGDSAAYFCASSRQGTEAFFGQGTRLTVV.

V gene TRBV7-9 combines with J gene TRBJ1-1, with D perhaps matching TRBD1 (6 bases). Germline V gene sequence: CDR1 SEHNR, CDR2 FQNEAQ (reference sequence). The CDR3 loop spans 16 amino acids. The germline V and J ends were trimmed by 5 bases and 4 bases, with 20 bases remaining between them. The CDR3 here is CASSPRDRTGTTEAFF. Written as DNA, the CDR3 is TGTGCCAGCAGCCCCCGAGACCGAACAGGGACCACTGAAGCTTTCTTT.

The chain is built from TRBV6-5 and TRBJ1-5, with a tentative D call TRBD1 (6 bases). V lost 8 bases, J lost 3 bases, and 8 bases lay in between. The CDR3 spans 12 residues. The V gene's germline CDR1 is MNHEY and CDR2 SVGAGI. The CDR3 bases are TGTGCCAGCCGGGGGGCCAATCAGCCCCAGCATTTT. Translating gives CASRGANQPQHF.

Only one count was recorded for this clone. V and J are TRBV18 and TRBJ1-2; D is ambiguous. CDR1 is KGHSH, CDR2 LQKENI, per germline. The CDR3 extends over 14 amino acids. The V and J ends lost 6 bases and 2 bases respectively, with 13 bases between them. CDR3 in amino acids: CASSPSISNYGYTF. CDR3 DNA sequence: TGTGCCAGCTCTCCTAGTATAAGCAACTATGGCTACACCTTC.

V usage is TRBV5-4 and J usage is TRBJ1-2; D is unclear. The CDR3 is 15 residues long. The V end lost 1 base, the J end lost 2 bases, and 12 bases lay between the germline ends. Germline V lookup: CDR1 SGHNT, CDR2 YYREEE (reference sequence). The CDR3 DNA sequence: TGTGCCAGCAGCTTGTTTCATACAGAAAACTATGGCTACACCTTC. This encodes CASSLFHTENYGYTF.

This chain's CDR3 is CASSVQDSWTGELFF. CDR3 sequence (DNA): TGTGCCAGCAGCGTACAGGACTCCTGGACCGGGGAGCTGTTTTTT. This chain uses TRBV9 with TRBJ2-2; D is perhaps TRBD2 (5 bases). V lost 1 base to trimming and J lost 5 bases, with 12 bases between them. CDR1 is SGDLS, CDR2 YYNGEE, per germline. The CDR3 runs to 15 residues. Combining the CDR3 with reference TRBV9 and TRBJ2-2 gives the whole variable domain DSGVTQTPKHLITATGQRVTLRCSPRSGDLSVYWYQQSLDQGLQFLIQYYNGEERAKGNILERFSAQQFPDLHSELNLSSLELGDSALYFCASSVQDSWTGELFFGEGSRLTVL.

In this sample, this clone turned up a few times. The genes are TRBV6-5 and TRBJ1-1; no reliable D call. Deletions cut 2 bases from V and 8 bases from J, with 6 bases between. The V gene's germline CDR1 is MNHEY and CDR2 SVGAGI. CDR3 size: 11 residues. The CDR3 sequence is CASSYLREAFF. The CDR3 DNA sequence: TGTGCCAGCAGTTACCTCCGGGAAGCTTTCTTT.

This clone was seen only once. This chain joins TRBV19 and TRBJ2-7; 7 bases are a match to TRBD1. Germline CDR1 and CDR2: LNHDA and SQIVND (reference sequence). J was trimmed by 2 bases and V by 5 bases; bases with no gene match: 9. The CDR3 runs 15 residues. DNA for the CDR3: TGTGCCAGTAGTCCCTGGACAGGCACAACCTACGAGCAGTACTTC. This encodes CASSPWTGTTYEQYF.

CDR3 sequence: CASSDRNAQRTYEQYF. The CDR3 DNA follows: TGTGCCAGCAGTGACCGAAACGCACAGCGGACTTACGAGCAGTACTTC. The J gene is TRBJ2-7, the V gene TRBV6-1, with D tentatively TRBD2 (5 bases). The germline V gene has CDR1 MNHNS and CDR2 SASEGT. The length of the CDR3 is 16 residues. The V gene lost 3 bases and the J gene lost 4 bases, with 19 bases spanning the gap.

This chain joins TRBV7-2 and TRBJ1-2; TRBD1 agrees at 11 bases. Per germline, CDR1 SGHTA and CDR2 FQGNSA. The CDR3 sequence is 15 residues long. After removal of 5 bases from V and 4 bases from J, the junction contained 6 bases not matched to a gene. Here the CDR3 reads CASSPDRGPFYGYTF. CDR3 bases: TGTGCCAGCAGCCCGGACAGGGGGCCGTTCTATGGCTACACCTTC.

This clone has more than one count but fewer than ten. The chain carries TRBV7-3 and TRBJ2-2; tentatively, D is TRBD2 (6 bases). Germline CDR1 SGHTA, CDR2 FQGTGA. V gave up 5 bases and J gave up 0 bases, with 13 bases separating them. This CDR3 comprises 16 residues. Written as DNA, the CDR3 is TGTGCCAGCAGCCCCGGGGGAGGTTCGAACACCGGGGAGCTGTTTTTT. Amino acids: CASSPGGGSNTGELFF.

This clone was seen more than once but under ten times. The chain links TRBV9 to TRBJ1-6; 7 bases fit TRBD1. The germline V gene encodes CDR1 SGDLS and CDR2 YYNGEE. CDR3 length: 16 amino acids. After removal of 7 bases from V and 4 bases from J, the junction contained 11 bases not matched to a gene. The CDR3 region has the DNA TGTGCCAGCGGAGAAGGGGGCATAAGGTATAATTCACCCCTCCACTTT. It encodes CASGEGGIRYNSPLHF.

This chain connects TRBV7-9 to TRBJ2-4, with 7 bases matching TRBD1. In germline, CDR1 is SEHNR, CDR2 FQNEAQ (reference sequence). This CDR3 spans 17 amino acids. The V segment lost 5 bases and the J segment 2 bases; nucleotides outside the gene matches: 12. The CDR3 bases are TGTGCCAGCAGCAAATGGATACAGGGGCAGCCCAAAAACATTCAGTACTTC. It is translated as CASSKWIQGQPKNIQYF. The complete variable domain, with remaining parts taken from reference TRBV7-9 and TRBJ2-4, reads DTGVSQNPRHKITKRGQNVTFRCDPISEHNRLYWYRQTLGQGPEFLTYFQNEAQLEKSRLLSDRFSAERPKGSFSTLEIQRTEQGDSAMYLCASSKWIQGQPKNIQYFGAGTRLSVL.

The chain recombines TRBV7-9 with TRBJ1-1; D gene unclear. Trimming shortened V by 1 base and J by 1 base, and 7 bases separated the two germline ends. Germline CDR1 is SEHNR and CDR2 is FQNEAQ (reference sequence). The CDR3 sequence is 14 residues long. CDR3: CASSLEQPNTEAFF. In DNA form, the CDR3 reads TGTGCCAGCAGCTTAGAACAGCCGAACACTGAAGCTTTCTTT.

The sample holds one count of this clone. This chain connects TRBV14 to TRBJ2-3; TRBD2 agrees at 7 bases. The junction had 7 bases not matched to a gene; V was cut back by 4 bases and J by 0 bases. This CDR3 has 16 amino acids. CDR1 SGHDN and CDR2 FVKESK come from the germline V gene. In DNA form, the CDR3 reads TGTGCCAGCAGCCTCCTTGGGACTATTAGCACAGATACGCAGTATTTT. Translation: CASSLLGTISTDTQYF.